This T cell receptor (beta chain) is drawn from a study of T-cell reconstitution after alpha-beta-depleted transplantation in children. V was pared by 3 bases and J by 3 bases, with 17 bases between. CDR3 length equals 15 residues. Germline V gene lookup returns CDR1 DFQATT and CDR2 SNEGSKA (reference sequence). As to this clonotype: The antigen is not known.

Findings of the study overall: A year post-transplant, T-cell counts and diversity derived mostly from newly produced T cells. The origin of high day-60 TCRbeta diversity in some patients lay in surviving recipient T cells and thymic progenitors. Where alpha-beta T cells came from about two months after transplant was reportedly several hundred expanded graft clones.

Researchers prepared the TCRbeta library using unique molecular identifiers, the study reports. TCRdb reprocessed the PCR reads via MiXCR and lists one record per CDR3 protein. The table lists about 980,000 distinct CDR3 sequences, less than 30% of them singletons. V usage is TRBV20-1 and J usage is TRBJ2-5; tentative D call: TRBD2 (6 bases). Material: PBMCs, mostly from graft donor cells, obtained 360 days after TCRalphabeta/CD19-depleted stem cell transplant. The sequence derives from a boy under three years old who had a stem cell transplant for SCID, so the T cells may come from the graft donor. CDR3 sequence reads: CSASSPRDLEETQYF. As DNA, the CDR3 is TGCAGTGCTAGTAGCCCCCGGGACTTGGAAGAGACCCAGTACTTC.